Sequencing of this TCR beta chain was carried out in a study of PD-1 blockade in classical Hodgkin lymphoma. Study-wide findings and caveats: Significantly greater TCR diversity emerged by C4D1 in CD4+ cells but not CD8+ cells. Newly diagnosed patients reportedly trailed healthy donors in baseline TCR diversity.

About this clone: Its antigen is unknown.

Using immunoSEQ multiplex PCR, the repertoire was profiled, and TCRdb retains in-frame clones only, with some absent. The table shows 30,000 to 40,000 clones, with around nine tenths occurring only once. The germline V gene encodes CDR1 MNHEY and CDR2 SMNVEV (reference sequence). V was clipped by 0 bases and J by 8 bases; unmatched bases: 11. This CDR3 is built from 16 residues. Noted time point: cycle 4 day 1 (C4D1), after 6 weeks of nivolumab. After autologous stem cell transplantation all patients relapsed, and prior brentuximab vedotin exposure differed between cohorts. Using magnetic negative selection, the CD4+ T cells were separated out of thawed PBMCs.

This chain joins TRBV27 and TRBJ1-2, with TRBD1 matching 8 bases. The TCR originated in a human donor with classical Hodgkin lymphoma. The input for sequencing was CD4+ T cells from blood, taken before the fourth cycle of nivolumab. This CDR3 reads CASSLSYQGAREGYTF. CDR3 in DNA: TGTGCCAGCAGTTTATCGTATCAGGGGGCGCGGGAGGGCTACACCTTC.